One T cell receptor beta chain is described in this entry. The antigen is undetermined. This entry is derived from a study of molecular identifiers for immune sequencing clone quantification. General study points: Barcodes shared by identical TCR molecules could lead to underestimated sizes of highly expanded clones.

Sorting captured naive CD8 T cells as CD8+CD4-CCR7+CD45RA+. It was with previously described methods and listed TCR primers that bulk TCR libraries were made. TCRdb re-called the PCR reads with MiXCR, one entry per CDR3 protein. The sample has 300,000 to 400,000 distinct CDR3 sequences, roughly 24% seen once; the top ten hold 0.65% to 0.95%. This clonotype originated in a human donor in good health. Some libraries in this study had Jurkat cell RNA spiked in. The sequencing input was naive CD8+ T cells from blood, with Jurkat cell RNA spiked in. Subset indicated: FACS-sorted CD8+CD4-CCR7+CD45RA+ naive T cells.

This CDR3 reads CASSPEPNSDGTEAFF. In DNA, the CDR3 is TGTGCCAGCAGCCCCGAACCGAACAGCGATGGGACTGAAGCTTTCTTT. V and J are TRBV3-1 and TRBJ1-1; no clear D. Germline V CDR1 and CDR2: LGHDT, YNNKEL (reference sequence). The CDR3 is 16 amino acids. With 4 bases removed from V and 5 bases from J, the gap between germline ends came to 20 bases.